The rows below give T cell receptor beta chains drawn from one sample of a study of cytomegalovirus exposure and HLA in healthy donors. Sequenced by immunoSEQ multiplex PCR; TCRdb stores in-frame clones only, minus some. Found here are 80,000 to 130,000 clones, around 75% of them singletons; the top ten hold approximately 4.8%. The sequencing sample was made of PBMCs. The source is a young woman in good health and CMV-seropositive. Both conserved end residues are trimmed from each CDR3.

J gene | V gene | CDR3 length | CDR3 protein
TRBJ2-7 | TRBV5-1 | 15 | ASSSVNSGFRSYEQY
TRBJ2-5 | TRBV7-3 | 14 | ASSLTATSGQETQY
TRBJ2-5 | TRBV18 | 12 | ASSPLGGQETQY
TRBJ2-7 | TRBV29-1 | 14 | SVENKAGPFSYEQY
TRBJ2-1 | TRBV2 | 12 | ASILPGLANEQF
TRBJ2-7 | TRBV7-3 | 13 | ASSLAAGRSYEQY
. | TRBV7-2 | 13 | ASSLRGTGLDEQY
TRBJ2-7 | TRBV27 | 12 | ASSWRGAEYEQY
TRBJ1-5 | TRBV27 | 11 | ASSLSIDQPQH
TRBJ2-7 | TRBV4-3 | 16 | ASSQESLRGTSSYEQY
TRBJ2-1 | TRBV7-7 | 11 | ASSLAGDNEQF
TRBJ1-5 | TRBV6-4 | 11 | ASSPGSNQPQH
TRBJ2-7 | TRBV27 | 12 | ASSNSQPGPEQY
TRBJ2-1 | TRBV11-1 | 13 | ASSLGGTSGRPQF
TRBJ2-7 | TRBV5-6 | 9 | ASSYSSEQY
TRBJ2-7 | TRBV25-1 | 15 | ASSEYFYGTSGSEQY
TRBJ2-7 | TRBV7-3 | 10 | ASSSSGQGKY
TRBJ2-5 | TRBV5-1 | 11 | ASSLGTGETQY
TRBJ2-3 | TRBV27 | 16 | ASSWGLAGHRRTDTQY
TRBJ1-4 | TRBV28 | 13 | ASSSQQGAGEKLF
TRBJ1-2 | TRBV19 | 13 | ASTAGPREGNGYT
TRBJ2-1 | TRBV5-6 | 13 | ASSLVGQGLDEQF
TRBJ2-1 | TRBV6-4 | 11 | ASSALAGVEQF
TRBJ1-5 | TRBV7-9 | 17 | ASSQPGTGSGHSNQPQH
TRBJ2-1 | TRBV5-1 | 13 | ASSPPGSTTDEQF
TRBJ1-4 | TRBV7-8 | 12 | ASSPGQGNEKLF
TRBJ2-7 | TRBV7-9 | 12 | ASTATSGRPEQY
TRBJ2-5 | TRBV4-3 | 13 | ASSQTAGAGETQY
TRBJ1-5 | TRBV5-1 | 13 | ASSLNGGGNQPQH
TRBJ1-3 | TRBV7-8 | 11 | ASRRSSGNTIY
TRBJ1-4 | TRBV4-3 | 14 | ASSPLRGTGNEKLF
TRBJ2-7 | TRBV27 | 11 | ASSKGGAFEQY
TRBJ2-1 | TRBV11-3 | 14 | ASSLGTSGRGDEQF
TRBJ1-3 | TRBV6-1 | 14 | ASSAMDRGSGNTIY
TRBJ1-1 | TRBV20-1 | 9 | SASKGAEAF
TRBJ1-2 | TRBV15 | 10 | ATSRDVDGYT
TRBJ2-3 | TRBV10-3 | 14 | AISEPQGGRTDTQY
TRBJ1-1 | TRBV7-2 | 13 | ASRMTGGNEIEAF
TRBJ2-3 | TRBV7-2 | 13 | ASSLVALAGDTQY
. | TRBV4-1 | 15 | ASSQDQGDSLSYEQY